Following are 31 T cell receptor beta chains from one sample sequenced in a study of metastatic and nonmetastatic thyroid tumors. There were no patients who had received any treatment before thyroid surgery. TCRdb re-analyzed the PCR reads using MiXCR. The sample holds under 100,000 clones, around 9.2% seen once. Sequenced sample: blood. Source of these receptors: a female donor with papillary thyroid cancer or a benign thyroid nodule (not recorded which). Some clones in this sample may be carry-over from other donors' samples.

The genes are TRBV3-1 and TRBJ2-3, with no clear D. Trimming left V 4 bases short and J 4 bases short, with 6 bases between. Germline CDR1 is LGHDT and CDR2 is YNNKEL (reference sequence). The length of the CDR3 is 12 residues. CDR3 bases: TGTGCCAGCAGCCCTGTTGCAGATACGCAGTATTTT. It is translated as CASSPVADTQYF.

This clone came up once. This chain uses TRBV30 with TRBJ2-1, with D possibly TRBD2 on 5 matching bases. CDR1 is GTSNPN, CDR2 SVGIG, per germline (reference sequence). The CDR3 consists of 14 residues. V lost 8 bases, J lost 7 bases, and 21 bases lay in between. Here the CDR3 DNA reads TGTGCCACCAGCCCCCTACGGGGTGGGAATGAGCAGTTCTTC. Protein product: CATSPLRGGNEQFF.

This clone has a count of ten or more. This chain joins TRBV18 and TRBJ2-1; possibly TRBD2 for D (5 bases). This CDR3 spans 15 amino acids. V shed 2 bases and J shed 1 base, with 9 bases lying between them. The germline CDR1 and CDR2 sequences are KGHSH and LQKENI. The CDR3 sequence is CASSPLSGSYNEQFF. CDR3 sequence (DNA): TGTGCCAGCTCACCATTGAGCGGATCCTACAATGAGCAGTTCTTC.

This clone was observed at least ten times. The chain employs TRBV20-1 and TRBJ2-1, with D hard to call. This CDR3 has 17 amino acids. The germline V gene encodes CDR1 DFQATT and CDR2 SNEGSKA (reference sequence). The V and J ends lost 3 bases and 4 bases respectively, with 22 bases between them. The CDR3 loop reads CSASQLVHSRYYNEQFF. For the CDR3, the DNA is TGCAGTGCTAGCCAATTAGTACACTCGCGTTATTACAATGAGCAGTTCTTC.

This chain connects TRBV19 to TRBJ2-2; weak D call: TRBD1 (6 bases). The CDR3 has 14 amino acids. Trimming removed 4 bases at V and 3 bases at J, with 9 bases between. CDR1 LNHDA and CDR2 SQIVND come from the germline V gene (reference sequence). The CDR3 region has the DNA TGTGCCAGTAGTACGAACAGGGACACCGGGGAGCTGTTTTTT. It yields the protein CASSTNRDTGELFF. Full variable domain (remainder filled in from reference TRBV19 and TRBJ2-2): DGGITQSPKYLFRKEGQNVTLSCEQNLNHDAMYWYRQDPGQGLRLIYYSQIVNDFQKGDIAEGYSVSREKKESFPLTVTSAQKNPTAFYLCASSTNRDTGELFFGEGSRLTVL.

This clone was seen at least ten times. The CDR3 sequence: CASSQSPSGGRTYEQYF. CDR3 DNA sequence: TGCGCCAGCAGCCAAAGTCCTAGCGGGGGGCGGACATACGAGCAGTACTTC. V gene TRBV4-1 combines with J gene TRBJ2-7, with 11 positions matching TRBD2. V was pared by 2 bases and J by 4 bases, with 10 bases of the junction left unmatched. The germline CDR1 and CDR2 sequences are MGHRA and YSYEKL. This CDR3 region has 17 residues.

This clone appeared many times. The chain combines TRBV19 with TRBJ2-1; possible D gene TRBD2, 7 bases. The CDR3 spans 13 residues. V lost 3 bases and J lost 9, with 12 bases in between. Germline V lookup: CDR1 LNHDA, CDR2 SQIVND (reference sequence). The CDR3 loop is CASSIRGGGEQFF. As DNA, the CDR3 is TGTGCCAGTAGTATTAGGGGGGGCGGTGAGCAGTTCTTC.

This clone was recorded many times. The rearrangement joins TRBV30 to TRBJ1-1; TRBD1 matches 7 bases. The CDR3 is 14 residues long. The germline CDR1 and CDR2 sequences are GTSNPN and SVGIG (reference sequence). With V trimmed by 1 base and J by 3 bases, 5 bases remained unmatched. CDR3 coding DNA: TGTGCCTGGAGTGACAGGGGAAAGGACACTGAAGCTTTCTTT. This encodes CAWSDRGKDTEAFF.

CDR3 sequence (DNA): TGTGCCATCAGCCAGGGAAACACGGGAGTCTATGGCTACACCTTC. Amino acid sequence: CAISQGNTGVYGYTF. The chain joins TRBV10-3 to TRBJ1-2, with D maybe TRBD1 (5 bases). The CDR3 contains 15 residues. The germline CDR1 and CDR2 sequences are ENHRY and SYGVKD. V was pared by 6 bases and J by 4 bases, with 18 bases between.

About this clone: A much larger clone sits a single nucleotide away, making a read error possible. V is TRBV19 and J is TRBJ2-1, with D tentatively TRBD2 (6 bases). Trimming removed 4 bases from V and 6 bases from J, with 10 bases in between. The CDR3 sequence is 13 residues long. The germline CDR1 and CDR2 sequences are LNHDA and SQIVND (reference sequence). Here the CDR3 reads CASSSRGCNEQFF. The CDR3 DNA sequence: TGTGCCAGTAGTAGTCGGGGGTGCAATGAGCAGTTCTTC.

This clone occurred many times. This chain's CDR3 is CASDRLVNGYTF. The CDR3 DNA reads as TGTGCCAGCGACCGCCTAGTGAATGGCTACACCTTC. The V and J genes are TRBV6-1 and TRBJ1-2; D ambiguous. The V end lost 8 bases, the J end lost 6 bases, and 13 bases lay between the germline ends. Germline V lookup: CDR1 MNHNS, CDR2 SASEGT. The CDR3 spans 12 residues.

The rearrangement links TRBV9 to TRBJ2-3; D not certain. The length of the CDR3 is 14 residues. The V gene lost 2 bases and the J gene lost 2 bases, with 9 bases spanning the gap. The V gene's germline CDR1 is SGDLS and CDR2 YYNGEE. Written as DNA, the CDR3 is TGTGCCAGCAGCGTCTCGCGGTTCACAGATACGCAGTATTTT. This codes for CASSVSRFTDTQYF.

This clone has ten or more counts. The chain employs TRBV18 and TRBJ2-3; 11 bases map to TRBD2. Germline CDR1 KGHSH, CDR2 LQKENI. V shed 2 bases, J shed 2 bases, and the junction held 3 bases outside the gene matches. The CDR3 has 16 amino acids. CDR3 sequence reads: CASSPKLAGATDTQYF. DNA for the CDR3: TGTGCCAGCTCACCAAAACTAGCGGGGGCCACAGATACGCAGTATTTT. The full variable domain, completed using reference TRBV18 and TRBJ2-3, is NAGVMQNPRHLVRRRGQEARLRCSPMKGHSHVYWYRQLPEEGLKFMVYLQKENIIDESGMPKERFSAEFPKEGPSILRIQQVVRGDSAAYFCASSPKLAGATDTQYFGPGTRLTVL.

This clone was seen ten or more times. This chain connects TRBV5-6 to TRBJ2-7; 7 bases line up with TRBD2. This CDR3 region has 14 residues. Germline assignment: CDR1 SGHDT and CDR2 YYEEEE. V shed 4 bases, J shed 5 bases, and the junction held 9 bases outside the gene matches. CDR3 DNA: TGTGCCAGCAGCGGAGCATGGGGGGGGAACGAGCAGTACTTC. This translates into CASSGAWGGNEQYF.

The chain recombines TRBV6-1 with TRBJ2-5, with 9 bases matching TRBD2. This CDR3 is 18 amino acids long. Germline CDR1 and CDR2: MNHNS and SASEGT. The J segment lost 5 bases and the V segment lost 6 bases, leaving 19 bases of the junction unmatched. The CDR3 sequence is CASRTVARLAVGGETQYF. CDR3 coding DNA: TGTGCCAGCAGGACAGTGGCCCGACTAGCGGTGGGGGGGGAGACCCAGTACTTC.

In its sample, this clone was seen many times. The genes are TRBV4-1 and TRBJ1-5, with D uncertain. V was clipped by 0 bases and J by 7 bases, with 7 bases between them. Germline V gene lookup returns CDR1 MGHRA and CDR2 YSYEKL. The length of the CDR3 is 13 residues. The CDR3 sequence is CASSQDREQPQHF. As DNA, the CDR3 is TGCGCCAGCAGCCAAGATCGGGAACAGCCCCAGCATTTT.

This clone was seen at least ten times. This chain connects TRBV20-1 to TRBJ2-3; no firm D call. This CDR3 is 11 amino acids long. V shed 5 bases and J shed 5 bases, with 8 bases lying between them. Germline V gene data show CDR1 as DFQATT and CDR2 as SNEGSKA (reference sequence). In nucleotides, the CDR3 is TGCAGTGCTCAATTCGTAGATACGCAGTATTTT. It codes for CSAQFVDTQYF.

This clone was counted at least ten times. As DNA, the CDR3 is TGTGCCAGCAGTGACTCGGCCGAGAGCACAGATACGCAGTATTTT. Its protein is CASSDSAESTDTQYF. The rearrangement joins TRBV6-4 to TRBJ2-3, with D uncertain. V shed 0 bases and J shed 0 bases, with 7 bases lying between them. From germline, CDR1 is MRHNA and CDR2 SNTAGT. This CDR3 comprises 15 residues.

This clone has a count of ten or more. Additional DNA sequences in this sample encode the identical CDR3. The chain employs TRBV2 and TRBJ2-3; TRBD2 matches 9 bases. Germline V gene data show CDR1 as SNHLY and CDR2 as FYNNEI. This CDR3 is 14 amino acids long. V was clipped by 6 bases and J by 0 bases; unmatched bases: 1. This CDR3 reads CASRTSGSTDTQYF. CDR3 nucleotide sequence: TGTGCCAGCAGAACTAGCGGGAGCACAGATACGCAGTATTTT.

The sample holds many counts of this clone. The chain has TRBV29-1 and TRBJ2-5; the D gene is possibly TRBD2 (5 bases). The CDR3 sequence is 12 residues long. Looked up from germline, CDR1 is SQVTM and CDR2 is ANQGSEA. The V and J ends lost 4 bases and 2 bases respectively, with 8 bases between them. The CDR3 DNA reads as TGCAGCGTTGTGGGGAGTCAAGAGACCCAGTACTTC. Its protein product is CSVVGSQETQYF.

This clone was seen ten or more times. The rearrangement joins TRBV6-2 or TRBV6-3 to TRBJ2-5, with 10 bases lining up with TRBD1. Losses at the gene ends were 0 bases for V and 4 bases for J; bases not matched to a gene: 2. The V gene's germline CDR1 is MNHEY and CDR2 SVGEGT. The CDR3 spans 15 residues. The CDR3 nucleotides read TGTGCCAGCAGTTACTCGACAGGGGGCGCAGAGACCCAGTACTTC. Residues: CASSYSTGGAETQYF.

This clone was counted ten times or more. V usage is TRBV3-1 and J usage is TRBJ2-7; D might be TRBD1 (5 bases). The germline CDR1 and CDR2 sequences are LGHDT and YNNKEL (reference sequence). Between the trimmed V and J ends, which lost 5 bases and 3 bases, there was a span of 26 bases. The CDR3 is 18 residues long. CDR3 amino acids: CASSTRVSRIGGFYEQYF. CDR3 DNA sequence: TGTGCCAGCAGCACCAGGGTATCAAGGATAGGCGGCTTCTACGAGCAGTACTTC.

This clone has at least ten counts. The J gene is TRBJ2-3, the V gene TRBV6-1; D perhaps matches TRBD2 (6 bases). V was trimmed by 4 bases and J by 1 base, leaving 9 bases between them. The CDR3 is 14 amino acids. Looked up from germline, CDR1 is MNHNS and CDR2 is SASEGT. CDR3 nucleotide sequence: TGTGCCAGCAGTGGTTGGGGGGGCACAGATACGCAGTATTTT. Translated: CASSGWGGTDTQYF.

A few counts support this clone. This may be a read error, as it is one base from a much larger clone. This chain links TRBV6-1 with TRBJ2-3; D is perhaps TRBD2 (5 bases). CDR1 and CDR2 (germline): MNHNS, SASEGT. This CDR3 spans 16 amino acids. For the CDR3, the DNA is TGTGCCAGCAGTGACGGATCTGGAGGTGGCACATATACGCAGTATTTT. This gives the protein CASSDGSGGGTYTQYF.

This clone occurred many times. The gene calls are TRBV20-1 and TRBJ1-5; D might be TRBD1 (5 bases). The CDR3 runs to 14 residues. Deletions cut 3 bases from V and 6 bases from J, with 15 bases between. Germline CDR1 reads DFQATT; CDR2 reads SNEGSKA (reference sequence). CDR3 residues: CSARRTGGIQPQHF. Written as DNA, the CDR3 is TGCAGTGCTAGGAGAACAGGAGGGATTCAGCCCCAGCATTTT.

This clone was picked up many times. The same CDR3 is also encoded by other DNA sequences in this sample. The J gene is TRBJ2-3, the V gene TRBV4-1; 7 nucleotides align to TRBD1. The J segment lost 2 bases and the V segment lost 3 bases, leaving 5 bases of the junction unmatched. This CDR3 region has 15 residues. Germline CDR1 MGHRA, CDR2 YSYEKL. DNA for the CDR3: TGCGCCAGCAGCCAGTTGACAGGGATCACAGATACGCAGTATTTT. Protein: CASSQLTGITDTQYF.

This clone has a count of ten or more. The rearrangement joins TRBV5-5 to TRBJ2-5; weak D call: TRBD1 (6 bases). The germline CDR1 and CDR2 sequences are SGHKS and YYEKEE (reference sequence). The ends were cut back, 4 bases at V and 5 bases at J, with 15 bases in the middle. The CDR3 spans 14 residues. CDR3 residues: CASSTGTGLETQYF. CDR3 in DNA: TGTGCCAGCAGCACAGGGACGGGTCTGGAGACCCAGTACTTC.

V gene TRBV7-6 combines with J gene TRBJ2-3; D remains unclear. CDR3 size: 14 residues. The V end was cut by 0 bases, the J end by 0 bases, with 4 bases between. Germline V gives CDR1 SGHVS, CDR2 FNYEAQ. For the CDR3, the DNA is TGTGCCAGCAGCTTAGCTCCTAGCACAGATACGCAGTATTTT. Protein: CASSLAPSTDTQYF.

This chain links TRBV19 with TRBJ2-2; tentative D call: TRBD1 (5 bases). Germline V gives CDR1 LNHDA, CDR2 SQIVND (reference sequence). The CDR3 is 15 residues long. Trimming cost V 5 bases and J 4 bases, with 14 bases left between them. The CDR3 nucleotides are TGTGCCAGTAGTCCCCAAGGGGTTGCCACCGGGGAGCTGTTTTTT. It codes for CASSPQGVATGELFF.

This clone was seen at least ten times. The rearrangement joins TRBV5-1 to TRBJ2-3, with D possibly TRBD1 on 7 matching bases. Trimming took off 4 bases at V and 0 bases at J, with 15 bases between the two ends. The CDR3 has 16 residues. Germline V gives CDR1 SGHRS, CDR2 YFSETQ. DNA of the CDR3: TGCGCCAGCAGCGGGGGGACAGCCCCTAGCACAGATACGCAGTATTTT. Protein: CASSGGTAPSTDTQYF.

This clone was detected many times. This chain joins TRBV27 and TRBJ2-1; tentatively, D is TRBD1 (6 bases). The CDR3 runs 13 residues. Between the trimmed V and J ends, which lost 6 bases and 7 bases, there was a span of 13 bases. The germline V gene has CDR1 MNHEY and CDR2 SMNVEV (reference sequence). The CDR3, as DNA: TGTGCCAGCAGCCCCAGGGGAGATAATGAGCAGTTCTTC. It yields the protein CASSPRGDNEQFF.